This TCR beta chain was sequenced in a study of identical twins. Addition of a universal primer site occurred through template switching, and cDNA carried unique molecular identifiers. One entry per CDR3 protein, called by TCRdb with MiXCR from the 5' RACE reads. The data contain about 200,000 distinct CDR3 sequences, approximately 9% of them seen just once; the ten biggest clones take up around 5%. CDR1 and CDR2 (germline): MGHDK, SYGVNS. Trimming left V 5 bases short and J 5 bases short, with 14 bases between. The CDR3 is 14 amino acids. The study's findings and limits: High-abundance cord blood beta clonotypes had fewer insertions; memory repertoires showed none. With monozygotic twins, out-of-frame TCR alpha sharing exceeded what models estimated.

This clonotype was detected many times. The antigen is unknown. The gene calls are TRBV25-1 and TRBJ2-3; D unclear. The sample consisted of memory (CD45RO+) T cells sorted from blood. This TCR came from a woman under 30 in good health. The CDR3 DNA reads as TGTGCCAGCAGTCATCCCGGGCAGGAAGATACGCAGTATTTT. This gives the protein CASSHPGQEDTQYF.